The clone carrying this T cell receptor beta chain has a count of ten or more. The antigen remains undetermined. Germline CDR1 SGHTA, CDR2 FQGNSA. The CDR3 length is 13 residues. V shed 4 bases and J 7 bases; nucleotides not matched to a gene: 5. This entry is derived from a study of T cell repertoires in cytomegalovirus infection. Overall study: Both CMV infection and a matching HLA type were indicated by public TCR beta signatures.

Overall study results and limits: It was HLA-C-restricted CMV-specific TCR beta clonotypes that dominated the response ex vivo.

TCRdb re-called the reads with MiXCR, one entry per CDR3 protein. The sample has 100,000 to 150,000 distinct CDR3 sequences, about 10% seen once. The source material was PBMCs. The V gene is TRBV7-2, the J gene TRBJ1-1, with 8 bases aligning to TRBD1. The receptor was derived from a human donor in good health (CMV status not recorded). Some clones in this sample may be carry-over from other donors' samples. CDR3 DNA: TGTGCCAGCAGCTCCCGGACAGGGATTGAAGCTTTCTTT. Amino acid sequence: CASSSRTGIEAFF. Using reference TRBV7-2 and TRBJ1-1 for the parts outside the CDR3, the full variable domain is GAGVSQSPSNKVTEKGKDVELRCDPISGHTALYWYRQSLGQGLEFLIYFQGNSAPDKSGLPSDRFSAERTGGSVSTLTIQRTQQEDSAVYLCASSSRTGIEAFFGQGTRLTVV.